The 12 T cell receptor beta chains below were found in one sample sequenced in a study of T cell responses to AZD1222 COVID-19 vaccine (dated by TCRdb to about 2021). Library preparation was by the immunoSEQ multiplex PCR assay. In its TCRdb copy, this immuneACCESS table keeps in-frame sequences only and misses some clones. Where compared with another copy, unresolved V genes explain less than half of these, and the others have no known cause. Across this sample there are around 150,000 clones, with about 93% seen only once. Together, the top ten hold 3% to 3.5% of the sample. The time point label corresponds to: about 28 days (+/-7) after the second vaccine dose. The sample in question was peripheral blood, obtained 28 days after the second AZD1222 dose. The receptors here all came from an adult who received the AZD1222 COVID-19 vaccine.

This clone has just a few counts. The CDR3 DNA follows: TGTGCCAGCAGCTTGGCCAAAGTGGGGCGAACTAATGAAAAACTGTTTTTT. Translating it yields CASSLAKVGRTNEKLFF. The chain employs TRBV5-6 and TRBJ1-4, with D perhaps TRBD1 (5 bases). Germline V gene data show CDR1 as SGHDT and CDR2 as YYEEEE. The germline V and J ends were trimmed by 0 bases and 1 base, with 13 bases remaining between them. The CDR3 covers 17 residues.

This chain links TRBV6-5 with TRBJ1-3; weak D call: TRBD1 (5 bases). Per the germline V gene, CDR1 is MNHEY and CDR2 is SVGAGI. Deletions cut 7 bases from V and 4 bases from J, with 17 bases between. CDR3 length equals 15 residues. CDR3 nucleotide sequence: TGTGCCAGCACCCCGATCTCCCGGGGGGGAAACACCATATATTTT. Translation: CASTPISRGGNTIYF.

V is TRBV11-2 and J is TRBJ2-7; maybe TRBD1 (7 bases). Trimming pared 4 bases from V and 0 bases from J, leaving 19 bases between. Per germline, CDR1 SGHAT and CDR2 FQNNGV. This CDR3 has 17 amino acids. The CDR3 nucleotides read TGTGCCAGCAGCTCAGGGGGAGGTGGGGAGGCCTCCTACGAGCAGTACTTC. The encoded protein is CASSSGGGGEASYEQYF. Based on the CDR3 plus reference TRBV11-2 and TRBJ2-7, the full variable domain is EAGVAQSPRYKIIEKRQSVAFWCNPISGHATLYWYQQILGQGPKLLIQFQNNGVVDDSQLPKDRFSAERLKGVDSTLKIQPAKLEDSAVYLCASSSGGGGEASYEQYFGPGTRLTVT.

The chain employs TRBV9 and TRBJ2-3; D may be TRBD1 (6 bases). V was trimmed by 2 bases and J by 3 bases, leaving 7 bases between them. CDR3 length: 13 amino acids. Germline loops: CDR1 SGDLS, CDR2 YYNGEE. CDR3 region: CASSVQGTDTQYF. The CDR3 DNA sequence: TGTGCCAGCAGCGTGCAGGGGACAGATACGCAGTATTTT. Using reference TRBV9 and TRBJ2-3 for the parts outside the CDR3, the full variable domain is DSGVTQTPKHLITATGQRVTLRCSPRSGDLSVYWYQQSLDQGLQFLIQYYNGEERAKGNILERFSAQQFPDLHSELNLSSLELGDSALYFCASSVQGTDTQYFGPGTRLTVL.

The V call is TRBV27, the J call TRBJ1-3; D might be TRBD1 (5 bases). Trimming left V 4 bases short and J 1 base short, with 8 bases between. The CDR3 covers 14 residues. Germline loops: CDR1 MNHEY, CDR2 SMNVEV (reference sequence). The CDR3 reads CASSWGPSGNTIYF. The CDR3 DNA reads TGTGCCAGCAGTTGGGGACCATCTGGAAACACCATATATTTT.

This rearrangement joins TRBV7-7 to TRBJ1-1; D gene unclear. This CDR3 spans 13 amino acids. Germline CDR1 and CDR2: SSHAT and FNYEAQ (reference sequence). Trimming left V 3 bases short and J 1 base short, with 6 bases between. This chain's CDR3 is CASSFSENTEAFF. CDR3 nucleotides: TGTGCCAGCAGCTTTAGTGAGAACACTGAAGCTTTCTTT.

This sequence joins TRBV29-1 and TRBJ2-5, with TRBD2 matching 7 bases. V was pared by 4 bases and J by 5 bases, with 7 bases of the junction left unmatched. Per germline, CDR1 SQVTM and CDR2 ANQGSEA. The CDR3 runs 13 residues. DNA for the CDR3: TGCAGCGTTGTCCGGCGGGAGTGGGAGACCCAGTACTTC. Translating it yields CSVVRREWETQYF.

CDR3 DNA sequence: TGTGCCAGCAGTTGGTTTGATAGAAGGAATACGCAGTATTTT. Encoded protein: CASSWFDRRNTQYF. J is TRBJ2-3 and V is TRBV6-5; D gene ambiguous. CDR1 and CDR2 from the germline V gene are MNHEY and SVGAGI. The CDR3 loop spans 14 amino acids. Trimming took off 4 bases at V and 7 bases at J, with 15 bases between the two ends.

This chain uses TRBV18 with TRBJ1-2, with D unresolved. With 2 bases removed from V and 7 bases from J, the gap between germline ends came to 5 bases. The V gene's germline CDR1 is KGHSH and CDR2 LQKENI. The CDR3 runs 11 residues. CDR3 nucleotide sequence: TGTGCCAGCTCACCAAGTACTGGCTACACCTTC. It encodes CASSPSTGYTF. Using reference TRBV18 and TRBJ1-2 for the parts outside the CDR3, the full variable domain is NAGVMQNPRHLVRRRGQEARLRCSPMKGHSHVYWYRQLPEEGLKFMVYLQKENIIDESGMPKERFSAEFPKEGPSILRIQQVVRGDSAAYFCASSPSTGYTFGSGTRLTVV.

The CDR3 DNA follows: TGTGCCACCCTCGTCTCGACAGGAGCTAACTATGGCTACACCTTC. Its translation is CATLVSTGANYGYTF. V usage is TRBV10-3 and J usage is TRBJ1-2, with TRBD1 as a possible D gene (6 bases). Trimming took 10 bases from V and 0 from J, leaving 18 bases between them. This CDR3 is built from 15 residues. Germline V gives CDR1 ENHRY, CDR2 SYGVKD.

The V and J genes are TRBV5-6 and TRBJ2-2, with TRBD2 matching 7 bases. The CDR3 is made up of 15 amino acids. Germline CDR1 SGHDT, CDR2 YYEEEE. J was trimmed by 6 bases and V by 1 base; bases with no gene match: 6. In DNA, the CDR3 is TGTGCCAGCAGCTTGTTCGCGGGAGAGGCCGGGGAGCTGTTTTTT. Its protein is CASSLFAGEAGELFF.

The count of this clone is one. The J gene is TRBJ2-5, the V gene TRBV14, with 8 bases fitting TRBD2. In germline, CDR1 is SGHDN, CDR2 FVKESK. The CDR3 is made up of 16 amino acids. With 4 bases clipped from V and 1 base from J, the junction kept 8 bases outside the gene matches. CDR3 residues: CASSPRLASFQETQYF. In DNA, the CDR3 is TGTGCCAGCAGCCCCAGACTAGCGAGCTTCCAAGAGACCCAGTACTTC.